This entry is about one T cell receptor beta chain. What it recognizes is unknown. The CDR3 runs 13 residues. Germline values: CDR1 SGDLS, CDR2 YYNGEE. Trimming removed 4 bases at V and 8 bases at J, with 15 bases between. The data stem from a study of CD8+CD57+ T cells in acquired aplastic anemia. The wider study: Across the sorted CD4+ and CD8+ cells, DNA amounts averaged about 3 ug. Broader study findings: Comparison of patients with controls identified 25 to 30 shared CD8+ CDR3 sequences. Any difference that existed in CD8+ Simpson's diversity between patients and controls was not significant.

Using genomic DNA as the template, TCR beta VDJ and CDR3 profiling was carried out. TCRdb redid the calling of the reads with MiXCR, one entry per CDR3 protein. The table lists around 250,000 distinct CDR3 sequences, 45% to 70% of them singletons, with approximately 8% in the top ten. Source material: sorted CD4+, CD8+, or CD8+CD57+ T cells (not recorded which) from PBMCs. The clonotype comes from a human donor with severe aplastic anemia or a healthy control (not recorded which). V usage is TRBV9 and J usage is TRBJ1-2; D uncertain. CDR3 nucleotide sequence: TGTGCCAGCAGCCTTAACCTTTTAACCGGCTACACCTTC. Protein sequence: CASSLNLLTGYTF.